The rows below give T cell receptor beta chains drawn from one sample of a study of identical twins. TCRdb recomputed calls from the 5' RACE reads with MiXCR, one row per CDR3 protein. The sample holds about 530,000 distinct CDR3 sequences, over 12% seen once. This sample was also put to use in a study of yellow fever vaccine responses in identical twins.

Sequences were obtained from CD4+ T cells sorted from blood. These receptors all stem from a woman aged 18 to 35 in good health. The CDR3 runs from the conserved cysteine through the conserved F or W. A D gene is named only where the DNA matches it firmly. Clone size is stated in some rows and not others, as once, few, many or a class when expanded.

V gene: TRBV20-1; J gene: TRBJ2-2; clone size: few; D gene: .; CDR3 protein: CSANVPLAGELFF
V gene: TRBV7-8; J gene: TRBJ2-7; clone size: few; D gene: TRBD1; CDR3 protein: CASSLVGTGGFEQYF
V gene: TRBV21-1; J gene: TRBJ2-1; clone size: few; D gene: .; CDR3 protein: CASSKLPLFGTVWDNEQFF
V gene: TRBV20-1; J gene: TRBJ2-2; clone size: few; D gene: TRBD1; CDR3 protein: CSARQGAASGELFF
V gene: TRBV20-1; J gene: TRBJ1-2; clone size: few; D gene: TRBD1; CDR3 protein: CSAPRTGLYGYTF
V gene: TRBV3-1; J gene: TRBJ2-1; clone size: .; D gene: .; CDR3 protein: CASSQESGGFGEQFF
V gene: TRBV7-8; J gene: TRBJ1-1; clone size: few; D gene: .; CDR3 protein: CASSFLVTDTEAFF
V gene: TRBV6-1; J gene: TRBJ1-1; clone size: few; D gene: TRBD1; CDR3 protein: CASSPTGGYGEAFF
V gene: TRBV20-1; J gene: TRBJ1-4; clone size: few; D gene: .; CDR3 protein: CSASDWQAKGEKLFF
V gene: TRBV5-1; J gene: TRBJ2-1; clone size: few; D gene: .; CDR3 protein: CASSGGTHNEQFF
V gene: TRBV25-1; J gene: TRBJ2-2; clone size: .; D gene: .; CDR3 protein: CASNDGIDANTGELFF
V gene: TRBV6-5; J gene: TRBJ2-1; clone size: .; D gene: TRBD2; CDR3 protein: CASSYSQREQLSEQFF
V gene: TRBV7-7; J gene: TRBJ2-5; clone size: few; D gene: TRBD1; CDR3 protein: CASSSNRGNQETQYF